The clone carrying this T cell receptor (beta chain) was picked up a small number of times. After removal of 3 bases from V and 4 bases from J, the junction contained 16 bases not matched to a gene. The CDR3 consists of 19 residues. Germline V lookup: CDR1 KGHSH, CDR2 LQKENI. This sample was included in a study of blood T cell repertoires in COVID-19. Method: immunoSEQ multiplex PCR; TCRdb's copy keeps in-frame clones and lacks some. Of fewer than 300,000 clones listed, approximately 86% are singletons. The chain links TRBV18 to TRBJ1-4, with TRBD1 matching over 8 bases. The TCR was taken from a woman in her 30s with acute or convalescent COVID-19. Sample: peripheral blood. In DNA form, the CDR3 reads TGTGCCAGCTCACCGGGTTCGTTCGGCAGGGGGCTACGTAATGAAAAACTGTTTTTT. Translating gives CASSPGSFGRGLRNEKLFF.